Listed below are T cell receptor beta chains from one sample, sequenced in a study of identical twins. TCRdb re-derived calls from the 5' RACE reads in MiXCR, one entry per CDR3 protein. The sample carries hundreds of thousands of distinct CDR3 sequences, 9% to 15% recorded once. Separately, the same data were catalogued under a study of yellow fever vaccine responses in identical twins.

The sequenced material came from PBMCs. The receptors come from a woman aged 18-35 years in good health. Both conserved end residues are trimmed from each CDR3.

>TRBV5-1|TRBJ2-1
ASSLPAPDNEQF
>TRBV4-2|TRBJ2-1
ASSPRGLVSSGRKDNEQF
>TRBV11-3|TRBJ2-1
ASSSAGQGYNEQF
>TRBV13|TRBJ2-1
ASSFGSGNTEQF
>TRBV20-1|TRBJ1-5
SARHGGRNQPQH
>TRBV20-1|TRBJ2-5
SARVTSQTQY
>TRBV3-1|TRBJ2-1
ASSHEGLTSYNEQF
>TRBV7-9|TRBJ2-3
ASSRLGTTDTQY
>TRBV5-1|TRBJ2-4
DWRLAGPEENIQY
>TRBV20-1|TRBJ1-2
SARTTGPVGYT
>TRBV27|TRBJ2-1
ASRSRLSNNEQF
>TRBV4-1|TRBJ1-2
ASSQVGRGYGYT
>TRBV7-9|TRBJ2-1
ASSLAPSASYNEQF
>TRBV15|TRBJ2-3
ATSRSTHPRDTQY
>TRBV10-3|TRBJ2-7
ASQGSYEQY
>TRBV21-1|TRBJ1-5
ASSKGARDRGRSQPQH
>TRBV19|TRBJ2-5
ASRFRVEETQY
>TRBV20-1|TRBJ2-3
SASGGRGTTDTQY
>TRBV7-9|TRBJ1-6
ASSPLPDNSPLH
>TRBV11-2|TRBJ1-1
ASTPRGFTEAF
>TRBV7-2|TRBJ2-1
ASSSPFETSGPDEQF
>TRBV6-1|TRBJ2-1
ASSGLRTGSSYNEQF
>TRBV7-7|TRBJ1-1
ASSLAGQGRMNTEAF
>TRBV7-9|TRBJ1-6
ASEKAGNSPLH
>TRBV18|TRBJ2-7
ASSPGHVGEQY
>TRBV29-1|TRBJ2-3
SVQTVGPWDTQY
>TRBV12-3/TRBV12-4|TRBJ1-1
ASSPLGGLNTEAF
>TRBV20-1|TRBJ1-1
SAPGTGSPNTEAF
>TRBV6-1|TRBJ2-7
ASSSWTVSYEQY
>TRBV4-1|TRBJ2-7
ASSPREDGTYEQY
>TRBV2|TRBJ2-7
ASRLAGTGTYEQY
>TRBV7-9|TRBJ2-5
ASSLALTRYQETQY
>TRBV15|TRBJ2-1
ATSNSGRTPDEQF
>TRBV11-2|TRBJ2-3
ASSLAAPPGGTQY
>TRBV4-2|TRBJ1-5
ASSQGGGEFKYNSNQPQH
>TRBV20-1|TRBJ1-5
SAIQNNQPQH
>TRBV6-2/TRBV6-3|TRBJ2-2
ASRLGREAGELF
>TRBV24-1|TRBJ2-1
ATSDFGLAGVYNEQF
>TRBV28|TRBJ2-1
ASSLRGKPGNNEQF
>TRBV29-1|TRBJ1-1
SVVDPLDQ
>TRBV24-1|TRBJ1-1
ATSEGGPNTEAF
>TRBV5-1|TRBJ1-5
ASSTAGVSNQPQH
>TRBV7-8|TRBJ2-6
ASSGTRGPGANVLT
>TRBV25-1|TRBJ2-2
ASSPTDRLTGELF
>TRBV12-3/TRBV12-4|TRBJ1-1
ASSLALQGQTEAF
>TRBV20-1|TRBJ2-3
SASPLGLAGDTDTQY